One and the same sample provided the 28 T cell receptor beta chains below, sequenced in a study of control samples from healthy donors and cancer patients. The assay was immunoSEQ multiplex PCR, and TCRdb's table has in-frame clones only and misses some. The sample has around 190,000 clones, 85% to 90% seen once. Material: blood. Every receptor here comes from a woman between 50 and 59 years old in good health.

The genes are TRBV6-5 and TRBJ2-1; no reliable D call. Germline loops: CDR1 MNHEY, CDR2 SVGAGI. The CDR3 sequence is 15 residues long. The V end lost 6 bases, the J end lost 4 bases, and 16 bases lay between the germline ends. The CDR3 region has the DNA TGTGCCAGCAGCCGAAGTCTTGGACCATACAATGAGCAGTTCTTC. Translation gives CASSRSLGPYNEQFF.

J is TRBJ2-1 and V is TRBV6-5; D is unclear. The CDR3 is 15 amino acids. Per germline, CDR1 MNHEY and CDR2 SVGAGI. V lost 0 bases, J lost 5 bases, and 11 bases lay in between. The CDR3 is CASSYSTRKNNEQFF. The CDR3 DNA follows: TGTGCCAGCAGTTACTCTACCAGAAAAAACAATGAGCAGTTCTTC.

The chain carries TRBV30 and TRBJ1-1, with D hard to call. This CDR3 comprises 14 residues. The V and J ends lost 3 bases and 5 bases respectively, with 16 bases between them. In germline, CDR1 is GTSNPN, CDR2 SVGIG (reference sequence). The CDR3 here is CAWRPGVARTEAFF. CDR3 DNA: TGTGCCTGGAGGCCTGGAGTGGCAAGGACTGAAGCTTTCTTT.

V gene TRBV6-5 combines with J gene TRBJ1-5, with D possibly being TRBD1 (6 bases). The CDR3 contains 14 residues. CDR1 and CDR2 (germline): MNHEY, SVGAGI. V shed 5 bases and J shed 3 bases, with 11 bases lying between them. Here the CDR3 DNA reads TGTGCCAGCAGTCGGACAGCGCTCAATCAGCCCCAGCATTTT. This codes for CASSRTALNQPQHF.

The gene calls are TRBV28 and TRBJ2-7; D is undetermined. CDR3 length: 15 residues. V was trimmed by 2 bases and J by 2 bases, leaving 13 bases between them. CDR1 and CDR2 from the germline V gene are MDHEN and SYDVKM. CDR3 DNA sequence: TGTGCCAGCAGTTTAGGCCGACTCTACACCTACGAGCAGTACTTC. This translates into CASSLGRLYTYEQYF.

The V gene is TRBV28, the J gene TRBJ2-7; 8 nucleotides line up with TRBD1. Losses at the gene ends were 8 bases for V and 11 bases for J; bases not matched to a gene: 11. The CDR3 extends over 12 amino acids. Germline CDR1 and CDR2: MDHEN and SYDVKM. As DNA, the CDR3 is TGTGCCAGCCAGGGACAGGCTACTCAGAAGTACTTC. Translated: CASQGQATQKYF.

This clone was counted between two and nine times. The DNA of the CDR3 is TGTGCCAGTATTCGGGGGCAGCTTGGAAACACCATATATTTT. Amino acid sequence: CASIRGQLGNTIYF. The chain employs TRBV19 and TRBJ1-3; tentatively, D is TRBD1 (6 bases). CDR1 is LNHDA, CDR2 SQIVND, per germline (reference sequence). Deletions cut 7 bases from V and 3 bases from J, with 13 bases between. The CDR3 length is 14 residues.

The J gene is TRBJ1-1, the V gene TRBV7-9; a weak D match, TRBD1 (5 bases). The germline V gene has CDR1 SEHNR and CDR2 FQNEAQ (reference sequence). The CDR3 sequence is 13 residues long. With 5 bases removed from V and 1 base from J, the gap between germline ends came to 8 bases. CDR3 protein: CASSEDRNTEAFF. For the CDR3, the DNA is TGTGCCAGCAGCGAAGACAGGAACACTGAAGCTTTCTTT.

The chain uses TRBV5-6 and TRBJ1-4; 8 bases line up with TRBD1. Germline V gene data show CDR1 as SGHDT and CDR2 as YYEEEE. The CDR3 extends over 15 amino acids. V lost 5 bases, J lost 8 bases, and 11 bases stayed unmatched. CDR3 nucleotide sequence: TGTGCCAGCAGACCTCAGGGGGCGCGATGGGAAAAACTGTTTTTT. Amino acids: CASRPQGARWEKLFF.

V gene TRBV10-3 combines with J gene TRBJ1-6, with D possibly being TRBD1 (6 bases). Germline V CDR1 and CDR2: ENHRY, SYGVKD. The CDR3 has 14 amino acids. V lost 6 bases to trimming and J lost 6 bases, with 12 bases between them. The CDR3 sequence: CAISSTGGNSPLHF. The CDR3 bases are TGTGCCATCAGCTCGACAGGTGGTAATTCACCCCTCCACTTT.

The chain employs TRBV7-2 and TRBJ1-6; D unclear. The CDR3 length is 14 residues. Germline assignment: CDR1 SGHTA and CDR2 FQGNSA. The V gene lost 5 bases and the J gene lost 7 bases, with 12 bases spanning the gap. The CDR3 is CASSRAAGNSPLHF. As DNA, the CDR3 is TGTGCCAGCAGCCGGGCTGCCGGCAATTCACCCCTCCACTTT. The full variable domain, rest sourced from reference TRBV7-2 and TRBJ1-6, is GAGVSQSPSNKVTEKGKDVELRCDPISGHTALYWYRQSLGQGLEFLIYFQGNSAPDKSGLPSDRFSAERTGGSVSTLTIQRTQQEDSAVYLCASSRAAGNSPLHFGNGTRLTVT.

This sequence joins TRBV5-5 and TRBJ1-5, with D unclear. From germline, CDR1 is SGHKS and CDR2 YYEKEE (reference sequence). The CDR3 spans 15 residues. V was pared by 0 bases and J by 4 bases, with 11 bases between. CDR3 DNA: TGTGCCAGCAGCTTGGGGCAGTCCCATAATCAGCCCCAGCATTTT. Translating it yields CASSLGQSHNQPQHF.

The chain uses TRBV6-6 and TRBJ1-5; 10 nucleotides line up with TRBD1. V shed 7 bases, J shed 6 bases, and the junction held 12 bases outside the gene matches. The germline V gene encodes CDR1 MNHNY and CDR2 SVGAGI (reference sequence). This CDR3 is 16 amino acids long. CDR3 nucleotide sequence: TGTGCCAGCACCGACGGGGACAGGGGCCTTGGTCAGCCCCAGCATTTT. It yields the protein CASTDGDRGLGQPQHF.

This chain uses TRBV27 with TRBJ2-1, with D unclear. Trimming took off 5 bases at V and 2 bases at J, with 10 bases between the two ends. The CDR3 runs to 14 residues. Germline-derived CDR1 and CDR2 are MNHEY and SMNVEV (reference sequence). The CDR3 region has the DNA TGTGCCAGCAGTCCCGGTAGAACCTACAATGAGCAGTTCTTC. Protein: CASSPGRTYNEQFF.

The rearrangement uses TRBV5-1 and TRBJ1-4; possible D gene TRBD1, 5 bases. The CDR3 loop spans 15 amino acids. Looked up from germline, CDR1 is SGHRS and CDR2 is YFSETQ. V lost 3 bases and J 5 bases, leaving 14 bases between the germline ends. The CDR3 here is CASSSRGDQNEKLFF. In nucleotides, the CDR3 is TGCGCCAGCAGCTCGCGGGGGGATCAGAATGAAAAACTGTTTTTT.

In this sample, this clone turned up once. The chain recombines TRBV11-1 with TRBJ2-3; D is undetermined. CDR3 size: 14 residues. Germline CDR1 and CDR2: SGHAT and FQDESV (reference sequence). V lost 5 bases, J lost 0 bases, and 9 bases lay in between. CDR3 protein: CASSPSASTDTQYF. As DNA, the CDR3 is TGTGCCAGCAGCCCCAGTGCTAGCACAGATACGCAGTATTTT.

Only one count was recorded for this clone. The junction differs from germline at one of its ends, possibly a read error. V and J are TRBV19 and TRBJ1-5; TRBD1 matches 9 bases. The CDR3 is made up of 16 amino acids. Germline values: CDR1 LNHDA, CDR2 SQIVND (reference sequence). The CDR3 loop is CTSTPGQGGSNQPQHF. The CDR3 DNA follows: TGTACCAGTACCCCGGGACAGGGAGGGAGCAATCAGCCCCAGCATTTT.

The chain uses TRBV5-6 and TRBJ2-1; TRBD1 matches at 8 bases. Germline V gene data show CDR1 as SGHDT and CDR2 as YYEEEE. CDR3 length equals 16 residues. Trimming cost V 4 bases and J 8 bases; bases outside gene matches: 14. The CDR3 coding sequence is TGTGCCAGCAGCCGGTTGACAGGGGCCTTCCCGCATGAGCAGTTCTTC. Protein: CASSRLTGAFPHEQFF. The whole variable domain, filled in from reference TRBV5-6 and TRBJ2-1, reads DAGVTQSPTHLIKTRGQQVTLRCSPKSGHDTVSWYQQALGQGPQFIFQYYEEEERQRGNFPDRFSGHQFPNYSSELNVNALLLGDSALYLCASSRLTGAFPHEQFFGPGTRLTVL.

This sequence joins TRBV19 and TRBJ1-1, with 8 bases fitting TRBD1. V dropped 5 bases and J dropped 6; count of bases not matched to a gene: 8. In germline, CDR1 is LNHDA, CDR2 SQIVND (reference sequence). The CDR3 totals 14 residues. CDR3 DNA sequence: TGTGCCAGTAGTCGAGGACAGGGCCACCCTGAAGCTTTCTTT. This translates into CASSRGQGHPEAFF.

The chain carries TRBV2 and TRBJ1-1, with D perhaps TRBD1 (5 bases). CDR3 size: 14 residues. The germline V and J ends were trimmed by 5 bases and 1 base, with 11 bases remaining between them. The germline V gene encodes CDR1 SNHLY and CDR2 FYNNEI. CDR3: CASSRGGRNTEAFF. The CDR3, as DNA: TGTGCCAGCAGTAGGGGAGGGCGGAACACTGAAGCTTTCTTT.

This clone occurred a few times. This chain connects TRBV5-3 to TRBJ2-3, with D perhaps TRBD1 or TRBD2 (5 bases each). TRBV5-3 is classed as an ORF, of uncertain function. CDR3 length equals 13 residues. Deletions cut 4 bases from V and 9 bases from J, with 15 bases between. CDR3 coding DNA: TGTGCCAGAAGCGGACCGAGGGGCTCGACGCAGTATTTT. This encodes CARSGPRGSTQYF.

The CDR3 DNA reads as TGCGCCAGCAGTTCGGAGGGAGGGATCTATGGCTACACCTTC. Translating it yields CASSSEGGIYGYTF. The J gene is TRBJ1-2, the V gene TRBV5-1, with unresolved D. V dropped 5 bases and J dropped 4 bases, with 15 bases sitting between them. The germline V gene has CDR1 SGHRS and CDR2 YFSETQ. This CDR3 has 14 residues.

The chain uses TRBV27 and TRBJ1-2; 8 bases line up with TRBD1. J gave up 4 bases and V 5 bases, and 6 bases lay outside the gene matches. The CDR3 runs 14 residues. The germline V gene encodes CDR1 MNHEY and CDR2 SMNVEV (reference sequence). DNA of the CDR3: TGTGCCAGCAGTATCGGGACAGGCGCCTATGGCTACACCTTC. Translating it yields CASSIGTGAYGYTF.

The chain links TRBV19 to TRBJ2-3, with D uncertain. This CDR3 contains 15 residues. Trimming shortened V by 1 base and J by 3 bases, and 11 bases separated the two germline ends. Germline V lookup: CDR1 LNHDA, CDR2 SQIVND (reference sequence). The CDR3 region is CASSIVGLRTDTQYF. For the CDR3, the DNA is TGTGCCAGTAGTATAGTGGGTCTACGGACAGATACGCAGTATTTT. The full variable domain, with the rest looked up from reference TRBV19 and TRBJ2-3, is DGGITQSPKYLFRKEGQNVTLSCEQNLNHDAMYWYRQDPGQGLRLIYYSQIVNDFQKGDIAEGYSVSREKKESFPLTVTSAQKNPTAFYLCASSIVGLRTDTQYFGPGTRLTVL.

This clone was picked up a small number of times. The chain couples TRBV29-1 to TRBJ2-5, with TRBD2 identical over 10 bases. Trimming at V came to 1 base and at J to 5 bases, leaving 7 bases not matched to a gene. CDR3 length: 15 amino acids. Germline CDR1 SQVTM, CDR2 ANQGSEA. As DNA, the CDR3 is TGCAGCGTTGAAGGAGCTAGCGGGGGTAGGGAGACCCAGTACTTC. This codes for CSVEGASGGRETQYF.

About this clone: Other DNA variants within this sample encode the same CDR3. The chain carries TRBV5-1 and TRBJ1-1; D not certain. This CDR3 has 13 amino acids. The V gene lost 2 bases and the J gene lost 1 base, with 6 bases spanning the gap. CDR1 and CDR2 (germline): SGHRS, YFSETQ. The DNA of the CDR3 is TGCGCCAGCAGCTTAAACTCGAACACTGAAGCTTTCTTT. Protein sequence: CASSLNSNTEAFF.

This sequence joins TRBV7-9 and TRBJ1-2, with D hard to call. The germline gives CDR1 SEHNR, CDR2 FQNEAQ (reference sequence). Trimming shortened V by 4 bases and J by 5 bases, and 23 bases separated the two germline ends. CDR3 size: 17 residues. Here the CDR3 reads CASSSLSRMTGNYGYTF. DNA of the CDR3: TGTGCCAGCAGCTCACTATCTCGGATGACCGGAAATTATGGCTACACCTTC.

The chain carries TRBV5-5 and TRBJ2-7, with a tentative D call TRBD2 (5 bases). Between the trimmed V and J ends, which lost 1 base and 7 bases, there was a span of 12 bases. The V gene's germline CDR1 is SGHKS and CDR2 YYEKEE (reference sequence). The CDR3 loop spans 13 amino acids. DNA of the CDR3: TGTGCCAGCAGCTTGATATTGGCGGGTGAGCAGTACTTC. Translated: CASSLILAGEQYF.